This T cell receptor (beta chain) was captured by sequencing in a study of OX40 agonist ivuxolimab in advanced cancers. Whole-study context: Prior checkpoint blockade (anti-PD-1, anti-PD-L1 or anti-CTLA-4) was permitted; about 40% had it.

The method was immunoSEQ multiplex PCR; TCRdb's version includes in-frame clones alone and lacks a portion of them. The table has tens of thousands of clones, 91% seen once; the top ten hold under 20%. In the case of this clone: What it recognizes is unknown.

Study observations and caveats: Individuals who were partial responders at 0.1-3.0 mg/kg had clonal expansion that ranked among the lowest. The study found that CD8+ T cells averaged more expanded clones than CD4+.

This receptor was obtained from an adult with an advanced solid tumor such as melanoma, head and neck, liver or kidney cancer. The sequenced sample was CD4+ or CD8+ T cells sorted from blood, obtained in a trial of the OX40 agonist ivuxolimab.

CDR3 sequence reads: CASSDPPGGANSPLHF. CDR3 coding DNA: TGCGCCAGCAGTGATCCCCCGGGGGGGGCTAATTCACCCCTCCACTTT. The J gene is TRBJ1-6, the V gene TRBV10-2, with D perhaps matching TRBD1 (6 bases). CDR1 and CDR2 from the germline V gene are WSHSY and SAAADI. The CDR3 extends over 16 amino acids. The germline V and J ends were trimmed by 3 bases and 6 bases, with 15 bases remaining between them.